The sequence of this T cell receptor (beta chain) was determined in a study of T cell responses to AZD1222 COVID-19 vaccine. TCRdb's table, derived via immunoSEQ multiplex PCR, lists solely in-frame clones and lacks some. The sample holds approximately 99,000 clones; approximately 86% are singletons and the top ten take 3% to 4%. This CDR3 region has 13 residues. The V gene lost 6 bases and the J gene lost 5 bases, with 13 bases spanning the gap. Germline CDR1 is SGHVS and CDR2 is FNYEAQ. The receptor was derived from an adult in good health. This specimen was peripheral blood, taken on day 0 of AZD1222 vaccination. The gene calls are TRBV7-6 and TRBJ2-5; D possibly corresponds to TRBD2 (7 bases). In DNA, the CDR3 is TGTGCCAGCAGAGGGGGGGTTGCTGAGACCCAGTACTTC. Protein: CASRGGVAETQYF.